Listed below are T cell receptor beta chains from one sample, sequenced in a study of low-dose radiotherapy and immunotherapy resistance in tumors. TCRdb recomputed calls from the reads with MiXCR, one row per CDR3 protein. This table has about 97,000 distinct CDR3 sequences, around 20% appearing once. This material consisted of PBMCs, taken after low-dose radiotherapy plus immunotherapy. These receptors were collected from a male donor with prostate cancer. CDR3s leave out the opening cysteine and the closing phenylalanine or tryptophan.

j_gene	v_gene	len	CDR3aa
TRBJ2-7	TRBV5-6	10	ASRQASYEQY
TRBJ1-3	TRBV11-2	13	ASSLLMYSGNTIY
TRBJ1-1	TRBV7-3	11	ASSKGGYTEAF
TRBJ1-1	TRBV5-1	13	ASSLLSQSHTEAF
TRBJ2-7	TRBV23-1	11	ATTDRAHYEQY
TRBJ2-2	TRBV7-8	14	ASSIWTGEDTGELF
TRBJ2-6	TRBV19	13	ASSPRGGGANVLT
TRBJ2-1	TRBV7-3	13	ASNRLPGLNNEQF
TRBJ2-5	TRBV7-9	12	ASSLTVGEETQY
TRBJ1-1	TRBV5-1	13	ASSLGPPSNTEAF
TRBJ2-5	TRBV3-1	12	ASSQDRGQETQY
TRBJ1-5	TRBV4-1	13	ASSKGTSSNQPQH
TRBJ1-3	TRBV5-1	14	ASSLESLGPGNTIY